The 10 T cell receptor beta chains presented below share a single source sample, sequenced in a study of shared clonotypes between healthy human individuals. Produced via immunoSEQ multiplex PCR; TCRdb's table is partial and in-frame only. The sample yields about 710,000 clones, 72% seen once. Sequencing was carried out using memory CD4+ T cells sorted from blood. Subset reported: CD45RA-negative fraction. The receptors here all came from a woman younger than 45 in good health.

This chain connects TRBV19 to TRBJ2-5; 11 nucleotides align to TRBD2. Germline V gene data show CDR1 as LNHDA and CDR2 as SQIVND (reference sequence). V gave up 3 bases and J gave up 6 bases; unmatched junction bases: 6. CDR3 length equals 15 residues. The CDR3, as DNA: TGTGCCAGTAGTATGTTAGCGGGAGGGCCTCAGACCCAGTACTTC. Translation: CASSMLAGGPQTQYF.

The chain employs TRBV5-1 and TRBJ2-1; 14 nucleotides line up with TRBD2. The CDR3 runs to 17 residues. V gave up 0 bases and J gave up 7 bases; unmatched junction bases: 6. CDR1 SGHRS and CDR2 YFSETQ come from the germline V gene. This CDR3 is CASSLAPGTSGSNEQFF. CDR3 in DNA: TGCGCCAGCAGCTTGGCACCCGGGACTAGCGGGAGTAATGAGCAGTTCTTC.

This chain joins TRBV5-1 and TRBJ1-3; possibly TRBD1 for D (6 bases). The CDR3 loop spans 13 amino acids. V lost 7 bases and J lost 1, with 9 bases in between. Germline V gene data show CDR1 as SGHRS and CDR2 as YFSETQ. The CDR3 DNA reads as TGCGCCAGCCGAACAGGGTCTGGAAACACCATATATTTT. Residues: CASRTGSGNTIYF. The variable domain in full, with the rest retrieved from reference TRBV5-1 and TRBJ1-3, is KAGVTQTPRYLIKTRGQQVTLSCSPISGHRSVSWYQQTPGQGLQFLFEYFSETQRNKGNFPGRFSGRQFSNSRSEMNVSTLELGDSALYLCASRTGSGNTIYFGEGSWLTVV.

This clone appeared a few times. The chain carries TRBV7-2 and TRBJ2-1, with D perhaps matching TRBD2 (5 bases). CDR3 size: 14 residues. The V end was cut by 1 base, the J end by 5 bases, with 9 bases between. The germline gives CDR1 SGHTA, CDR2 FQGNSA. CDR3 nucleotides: TGTGCCAGCAGCTTAGGCGGGTATAACAATGAGCAGTTCTTC. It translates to CASSLGGYNNEQFF. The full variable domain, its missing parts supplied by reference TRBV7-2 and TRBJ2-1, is GAGVSQSPSNKVTEKGKDVELRCDPISGHTALYWYRQSLGQGLEFLIYFQGNSAPDKSGLPSDRFSAERTGGSVSTLTIQRTQQEDSAVYLCASSLGGYNNEQFFGPGTRLTVL.

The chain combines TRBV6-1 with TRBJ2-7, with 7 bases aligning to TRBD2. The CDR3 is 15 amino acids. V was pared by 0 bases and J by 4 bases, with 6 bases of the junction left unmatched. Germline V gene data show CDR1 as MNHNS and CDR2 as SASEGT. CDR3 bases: TGTGCCAGCAGTGAAGCGCCAGCGGGACCTTACGAGCAGTACTTC. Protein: CASSEAPAGPYEQYF.

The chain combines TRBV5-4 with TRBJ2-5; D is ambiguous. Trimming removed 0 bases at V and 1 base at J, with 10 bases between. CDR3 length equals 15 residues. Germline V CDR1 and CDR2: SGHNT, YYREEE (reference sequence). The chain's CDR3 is CASSLATFIQETQYF. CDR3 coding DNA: TGTGCCAGCAGCTTGGCTACGTTTATCCAAGAGACCCAGTACTTC.

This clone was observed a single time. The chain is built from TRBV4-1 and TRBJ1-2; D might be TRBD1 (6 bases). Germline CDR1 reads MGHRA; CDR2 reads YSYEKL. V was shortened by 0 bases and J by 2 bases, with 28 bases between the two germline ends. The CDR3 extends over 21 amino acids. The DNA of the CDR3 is TGCGCCAGCAGCCAAGAGCTAGGGGGGCAGTCAGGAGCCGGGAACAACTATGGCTACACCTTC. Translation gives CASSQELGGQSGAGNNYGYTF.

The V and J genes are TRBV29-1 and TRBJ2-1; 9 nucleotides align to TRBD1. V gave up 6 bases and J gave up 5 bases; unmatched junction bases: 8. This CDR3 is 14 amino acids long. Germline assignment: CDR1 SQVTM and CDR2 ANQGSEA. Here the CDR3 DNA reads TGCAGCGTGACAGGGGGGCCACTTCACAATGAGCAGTTCTTC. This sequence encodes CSVTGGPLHNEQFF.

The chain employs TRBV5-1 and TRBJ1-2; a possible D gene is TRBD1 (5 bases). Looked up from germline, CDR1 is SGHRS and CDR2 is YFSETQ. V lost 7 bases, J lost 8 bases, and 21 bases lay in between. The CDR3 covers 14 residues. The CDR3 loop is CASQPGTGGMGYTF. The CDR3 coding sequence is TGCGCCAGCCAACCCGGGACGGGGGGTATGGGCTACACCTTC.

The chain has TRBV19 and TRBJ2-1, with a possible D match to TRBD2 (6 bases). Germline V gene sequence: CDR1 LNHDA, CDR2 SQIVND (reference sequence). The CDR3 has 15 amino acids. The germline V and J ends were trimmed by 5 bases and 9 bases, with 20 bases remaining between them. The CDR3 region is CASSSSGYPRVEQFF. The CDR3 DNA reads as TGTGCCAGTAGTTCGAGCGGGTACCCTAGGGTTGAGCAGTTCTTC.